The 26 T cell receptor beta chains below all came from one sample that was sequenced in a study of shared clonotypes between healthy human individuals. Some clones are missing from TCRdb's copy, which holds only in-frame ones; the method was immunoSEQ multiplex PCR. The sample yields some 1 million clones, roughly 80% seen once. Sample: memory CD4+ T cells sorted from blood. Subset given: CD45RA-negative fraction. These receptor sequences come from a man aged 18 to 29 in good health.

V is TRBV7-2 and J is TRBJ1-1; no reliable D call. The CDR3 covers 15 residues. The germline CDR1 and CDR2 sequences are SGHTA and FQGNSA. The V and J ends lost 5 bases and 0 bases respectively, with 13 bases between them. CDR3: CASSLVGLVNTEAFF. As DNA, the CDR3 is TGTGCCAGCAGCCTAGTTGGGTTGGTGAACACTGAAGCTTTCTTT.

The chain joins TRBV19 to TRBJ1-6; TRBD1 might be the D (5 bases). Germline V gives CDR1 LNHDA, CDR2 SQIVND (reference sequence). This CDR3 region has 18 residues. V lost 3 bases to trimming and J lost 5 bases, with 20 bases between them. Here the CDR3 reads CASSMGQAGSRDNSPLHF. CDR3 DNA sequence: TGTGCCAGTAGTATGGGGCAAGCCGGGAGCCGGGATAATTCACCCCTCCACTTT.

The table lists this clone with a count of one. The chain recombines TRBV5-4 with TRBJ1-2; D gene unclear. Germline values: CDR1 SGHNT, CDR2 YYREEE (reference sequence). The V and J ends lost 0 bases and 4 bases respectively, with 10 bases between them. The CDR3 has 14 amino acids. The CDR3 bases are TGTGCCAGCAGCTTGGACGCAGAAAGCTATGGCTACACCTTC. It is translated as CASSLDAESYGYTF.

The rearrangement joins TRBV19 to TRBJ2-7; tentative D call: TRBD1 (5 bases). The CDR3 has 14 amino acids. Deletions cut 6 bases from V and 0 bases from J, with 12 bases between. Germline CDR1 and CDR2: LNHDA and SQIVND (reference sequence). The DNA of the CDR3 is TGTGCCAGTAGGTTCAGCGACAGCTCCTACGAGCAGTACTTC. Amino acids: CASRFSDSSYEQYF.

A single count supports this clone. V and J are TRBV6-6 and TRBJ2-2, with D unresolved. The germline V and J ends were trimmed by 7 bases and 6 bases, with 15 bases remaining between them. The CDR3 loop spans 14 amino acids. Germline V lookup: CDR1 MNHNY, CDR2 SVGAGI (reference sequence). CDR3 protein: CASKVNGQSGELFF. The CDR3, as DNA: TGTGCCAGCAAAGTGAACGGTCAATCCGGGGAGCTGTTTTTT.

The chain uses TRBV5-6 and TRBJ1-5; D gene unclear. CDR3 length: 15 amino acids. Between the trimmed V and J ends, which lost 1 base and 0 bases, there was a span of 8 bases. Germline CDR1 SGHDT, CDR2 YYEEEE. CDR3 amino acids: CASSLTAHSNQPQHF. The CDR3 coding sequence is TGTGCCAGCAGCTTGACAGCCCATAGCAATCAGCCCCAGCATTTT.

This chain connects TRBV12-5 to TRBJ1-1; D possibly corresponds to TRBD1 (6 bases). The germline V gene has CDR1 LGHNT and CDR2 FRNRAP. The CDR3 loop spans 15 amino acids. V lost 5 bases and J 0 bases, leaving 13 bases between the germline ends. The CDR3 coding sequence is TGTGCTAGTGGTCCGCTCGGACAGCTGAACACTGAAGCTTTCTTT. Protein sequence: CASGPLGQLNTEAFF.

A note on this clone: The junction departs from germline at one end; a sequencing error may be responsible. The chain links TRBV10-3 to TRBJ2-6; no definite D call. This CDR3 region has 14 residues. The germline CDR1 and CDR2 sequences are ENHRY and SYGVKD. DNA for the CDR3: TGTGCCAGCAGTCGAAACTCTGGGGCCAACGTCCTGACTTTC. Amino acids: CASSRNSGANVLTF.

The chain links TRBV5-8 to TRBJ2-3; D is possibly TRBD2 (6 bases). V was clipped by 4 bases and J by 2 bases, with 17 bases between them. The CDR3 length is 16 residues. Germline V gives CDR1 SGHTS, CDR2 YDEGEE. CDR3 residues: CASSRILATLTDTQYF. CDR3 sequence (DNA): TGTGCCAGCAGCAGGATTCTAGCGACCCTCACAGATACGCAGTATTTT.

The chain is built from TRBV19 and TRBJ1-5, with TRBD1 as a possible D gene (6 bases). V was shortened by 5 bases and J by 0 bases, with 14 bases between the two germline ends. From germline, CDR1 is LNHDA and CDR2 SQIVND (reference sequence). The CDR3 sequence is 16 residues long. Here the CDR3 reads CASSFRTDFSNQPQHF. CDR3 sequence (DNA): TGTGCCAGTAGTTTCCGGACAGACTTTAGCAATCAGCCCCAGCATTTT. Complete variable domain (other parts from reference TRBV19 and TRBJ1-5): DGGITQSPKYLFRKEGQNVTLSCEQNLNHDAMYWYRQDPGQGLRLIYYSQIVNDFQKGDIAEGYSVSREKKESFPLTVTSAQKNPTAFYLCASSFRTDFSNQPQHFGDGTRLSIL.

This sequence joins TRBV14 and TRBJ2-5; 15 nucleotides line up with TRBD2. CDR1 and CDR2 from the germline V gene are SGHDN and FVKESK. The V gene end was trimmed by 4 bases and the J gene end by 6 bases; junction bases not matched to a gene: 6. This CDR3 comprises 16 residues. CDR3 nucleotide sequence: TGTGCCAGCAGCCGGACTAGCGGGAGGGCCCTACAGACCCAGTACTTC. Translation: CASSRTSGRALQTQYF.

The CDR3 coding sequence is TGTGCCAGCAGCTGGAGTTCAGGGGTTAGGGAGACCCAGTACTTC. Translation: CASSWSSGVRETQYF. V gene TRBV5-6 combines with J gene TRBJ2-5, with D tentatively TRBD1 (6 bases). There are 15 residues in the CDR3. CDR1 is SGHDT and CDR2 is YYEEEE in the germline V gene. Trimming left V 3 bases short and J 5 bases short, with 17 bases between.

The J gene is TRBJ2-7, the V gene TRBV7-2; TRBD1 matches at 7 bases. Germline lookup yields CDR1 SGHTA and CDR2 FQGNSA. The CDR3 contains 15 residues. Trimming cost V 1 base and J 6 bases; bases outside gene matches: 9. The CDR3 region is CASSLVGRGIPEQYF. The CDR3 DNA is TGTGCCAGCAGCTTAGTAGGCAGGGGGATCCCCGAGCAGTACTTC.

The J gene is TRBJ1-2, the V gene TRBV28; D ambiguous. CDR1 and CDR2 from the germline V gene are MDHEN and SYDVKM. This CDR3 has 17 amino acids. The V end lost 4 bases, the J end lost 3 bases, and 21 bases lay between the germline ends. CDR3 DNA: TGTGCCAGCAGTTCCTCGGGCGCCGTAACCCTGCACTATGGCTACACCTTC. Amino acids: CASSSSGAVTLHYGYTF.

The CDR3 coding sequence is TGTGCCAGCACCCCCCAAGGAGAGAGATATTCACCCCTCCACTTT. This gives the protein CASTPQGERYSPLHF. This chain uses TRBV6-5 with TRBJ1-6; D unclear. The CDR3 extends over 15 amino acids. V was shortened by 7 bases and J by 8 bases, with 18 bases between the two germline ends. From germline, CDR1 is MNHEY and CDR2 SVGAGI.

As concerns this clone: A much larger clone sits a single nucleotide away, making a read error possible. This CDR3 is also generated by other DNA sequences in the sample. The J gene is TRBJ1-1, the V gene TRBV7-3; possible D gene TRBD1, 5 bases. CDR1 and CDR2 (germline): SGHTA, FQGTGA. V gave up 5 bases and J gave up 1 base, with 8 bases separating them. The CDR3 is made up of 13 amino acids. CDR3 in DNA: TGTGCCAGCAGCCCTACAGGGAACACTGAAGCTTTCTTT. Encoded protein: CASSPTGNTEAFF.

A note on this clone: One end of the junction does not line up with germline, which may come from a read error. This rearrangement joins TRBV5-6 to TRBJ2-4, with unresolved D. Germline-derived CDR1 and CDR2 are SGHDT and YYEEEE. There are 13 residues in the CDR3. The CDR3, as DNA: TGTGCCAGCAGCTGGGCGCAAACCGGGTCCTATTCCTTC. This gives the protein CASSWAQTGSYSF.

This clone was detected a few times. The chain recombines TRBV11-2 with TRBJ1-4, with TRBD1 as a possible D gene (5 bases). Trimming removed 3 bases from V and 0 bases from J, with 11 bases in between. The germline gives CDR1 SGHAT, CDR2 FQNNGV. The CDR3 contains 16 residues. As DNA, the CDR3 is TGTGCCAGCAGCTTCGGGGCACCTGCAACTAATGAAAAACTGTTTTTT. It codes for CASSFGAPATNEKLFF.

For the CDR3, the DNA is TGTGCCAGCAGTGTTGCGGACCTAGCGGGTAGCAATGAGCAGTTCTTC. Its protein is CASSVADLAGSNEQFF. V usage is TRBV6-1 and J usage is TRBJ2-1, with TRBD2 matching 8 bases. The germline V gene has CDR1 MNHNS and CDR2 SASEGT. Germline trimming cut 4 bases from V and 6 bases from J; bases unmatched to any gene: 11. The CDR3 runs to 16 residues.

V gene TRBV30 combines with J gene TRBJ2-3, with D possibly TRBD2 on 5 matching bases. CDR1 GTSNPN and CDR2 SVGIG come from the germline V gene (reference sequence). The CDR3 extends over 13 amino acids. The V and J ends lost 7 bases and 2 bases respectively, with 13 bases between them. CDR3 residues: CAYSRRNTDTQYF. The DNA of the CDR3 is TGTGCCTACTCAAGGAGGAACACAGATACGCAGTATTTT.

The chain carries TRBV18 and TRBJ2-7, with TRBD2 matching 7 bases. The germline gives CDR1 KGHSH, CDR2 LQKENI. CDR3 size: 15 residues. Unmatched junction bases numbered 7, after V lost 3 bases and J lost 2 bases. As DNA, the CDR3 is TGTGCCAGCTCACCGGGGGAGGGCGGGGCCTACGAGCAGTACTTC. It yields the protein CASSPGEGGAYEQYF.

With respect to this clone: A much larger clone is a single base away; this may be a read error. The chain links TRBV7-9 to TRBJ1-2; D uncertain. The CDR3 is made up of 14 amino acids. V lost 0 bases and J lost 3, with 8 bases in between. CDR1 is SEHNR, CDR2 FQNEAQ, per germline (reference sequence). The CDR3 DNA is TGTGCCAGCAGCTTAGCAGGGTTTGACTATGGCTACACCTTC. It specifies CASSLAGFDYGYTF.

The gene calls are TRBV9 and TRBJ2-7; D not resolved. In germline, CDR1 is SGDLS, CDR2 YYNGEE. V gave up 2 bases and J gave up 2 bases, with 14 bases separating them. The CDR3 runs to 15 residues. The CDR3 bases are TGTGCCAGCAGCGTTCAAGGGTCCCCGGCCTACGAGCAGTACTTC. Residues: CASSVQGSPAYEQYF.

The CDR3, as DNA: TGTGCCAGCAGCACCATGGGCCCTAATGAAAAACTGTTTTTT. Residues: CASSTMGPNEKLFF. J is TRBJ1-4 and V is TRBV6-1; D is uncertain. V was pared by 6 bases and J by 3 bases, with 11 bases between. CDR3 length: 14 residues. The germline gives CDR1 MNHNS, CDR2 SASEGT.

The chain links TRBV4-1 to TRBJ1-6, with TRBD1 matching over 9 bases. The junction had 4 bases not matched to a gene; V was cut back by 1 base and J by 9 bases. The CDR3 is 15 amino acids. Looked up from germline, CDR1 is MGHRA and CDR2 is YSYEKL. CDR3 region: CASSQGQGVSSPLHF. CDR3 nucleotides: TGCGCCAGCAGCCAAGGACAGGGGGTAAGTTCACCCCTCCACTTT.

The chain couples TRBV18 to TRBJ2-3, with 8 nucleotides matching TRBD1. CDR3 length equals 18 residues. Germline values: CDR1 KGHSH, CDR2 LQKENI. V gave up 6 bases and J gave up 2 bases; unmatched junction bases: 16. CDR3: CASSRTGQAILSTDTQYF. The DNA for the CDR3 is TGTGCCAGCTCTCGAACGGGACAGGCTATATTATCCACAGATACGCAGTATTTT. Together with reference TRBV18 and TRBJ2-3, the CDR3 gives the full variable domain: NAGVMQNPRHLVRRRGQEARLRCSPMKGHSHVYWYRQLPEEGLKFMVYLQKENIIDESGMPKERFSAEFPKEGPSILRIQQVVRGDSAAYFCASSRTGQAILSTDTQYFGPGTRLTVL.